The sequence of this T cell receptor (beta chain) was determined in a study of beta chain features in type 1 diabetes. Investigators reverse transcribed all isolated RNA, so they sequenced expressed TCRB transcripts. Data came from immunoSEQ multiplex PCR; TCRdb stores just in-frame clones and leaves some out. Of about 150,000 clones listed, about 9.8% are singletons. Sorted populations all exceeded 95% purity. Study-wide results and limits: There were fewer insertions and more deletions at the VDJ junctions of type 1 diabetes patients.

J lost 2 bases, V lost 4 bases, and 4 bases had no gene match. CDR3 size: 15 residues. Germline CDR1 SGHTA, CDR2 FQGNSA. This clone was seen a few times. Its antigen remains unknown. The receptor's source is a woman in her late teens or twenties in good health. The specimen was central memory CD4+ T cells from blood. V gene TRBV7-2 combines with J gene TRBJ1-5, with 8 bases fitting TRBD1. The CDR3 loop reads CASSWTGSGNQPQHF. The CDR3 DNA sequence: TGTGCCAGCAGCTGGACAGGGAGTGGCAATCAGCCCCAGCATTTT.